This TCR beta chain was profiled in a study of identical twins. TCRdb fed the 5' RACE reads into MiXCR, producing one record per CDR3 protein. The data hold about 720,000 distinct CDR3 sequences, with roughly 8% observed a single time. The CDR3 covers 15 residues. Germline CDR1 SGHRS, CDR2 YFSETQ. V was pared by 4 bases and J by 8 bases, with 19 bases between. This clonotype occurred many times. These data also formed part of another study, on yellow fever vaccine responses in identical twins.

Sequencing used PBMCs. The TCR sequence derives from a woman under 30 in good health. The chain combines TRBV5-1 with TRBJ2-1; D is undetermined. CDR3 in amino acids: CASSQPKGTIDEQFF. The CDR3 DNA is TGCGCCAGCAGCCAGCCTAAAGGCACGATCGATGAGCAGTTCTTC.